One and the same sample provided the 23 T cell receptor beta chains below, sequenced in a study of identical twins. TCRdb re-called the 5' RACE reads with MiXCR, one entry per CDR3 protein. The data show around 340,000 distinct CDR3 sequences, approximately 8.7% seen once. Sequencing input: naive T cells sorted from blood. These TCRs come from a woman between 50 and 59 years old in good health.

This clonotype has only a few counts. The chain has TRBV5-6 and TRBJ1-1, with D hard to call. Germline V gene lookup returns CDR1 SGHDT and CDR2 YYEEEE. CDR3 length equals 14 residues. Trimming shortened V by 2 bases and J by 1 base, and 9 bases separated the two germline ends. Written as DNA, the CDR3 is TGTGCCAGCAGCTTCGATCTGGAGAACACTGAAGCTTTCTTT. Encoded protein: CASSFDLENTEAFF.

This clonotype was counted only a few times. V is TRBV7-9 and J is TRBJ1-1; the match to TRBD1 covers 8 bases. Germline-derived CDR1 and CDR2 are SEHNR and FQNEAQ (reference sequence). V trimming: 5 bases; J trimming: 3 bases; junction bases outside the gene matches: 5. The CDR3 is 14 residues long. Here the CDR3 DNA reads TGTGCCAGCAGCACAGGGGGTTCGTACACTGAAGCTTTCTTT. This translates into CASSTGGSYTEAFF.

This clonotype was seen ten or more times. The chain employs TRBV9 and TRBJ2-3; no firm D call. This CDR3 spans 12 amino acids. The V end lost 2 bases, the J end lost 2 bases, and 3 bases lay between the germline ends. Looked up from germline, CDR1 is SGDLS and CDR2 is YYNGEE. The CDR3 coding sequence is TGTGCCAGCAGCGTTAACACAGATACGCAGTATTTT. It is translated as CASSVNTDTQYF.

The chain is built from TRBV20-1 and TRBJ2-5, with D perhaps matching TRBD1 (5 bases). This CDR3 has 15 amino acids. Between the trimmed V and J ends, which lost 5 bases and 2 bases, there was a span of 18 bases. Germline CDR1 DFQATT, CDR2 SNEGSKA (reference sequence). CDR3 residues: CSAHLPRTTQETQYF. CDR3 nucleotide sequence: TGCAGTGCTCATTTACCTCGGACAACTCAAGAGACCCAGTACTTC.

In its sample, this clonotype was seen a few times. The rearrangement joins TRBV5-6 to TRBJ2-7, with 9 nucleotides matching TRBD1. CDR1 is SGHDT and CDR2 is YYEEEE in the germline V gene. The trim removed 2 bases at V and 4 bases at J, leaving 7 bases unmatched. The CDR3 loop spans 15 amino acids. The CDR3 bases are TGTGCCAGCAGCTTCCGAGGGACAGGGAAATACGAGCAGTACGTC. Its translation: CASSFRGTGKYEQYV.

This clonotype was counted ten times or more. The CDR3 reads CSARVVSYNEQFF. The DNA of the CDR3 is TGCAGTGCTAGAGTCGTTAGCTACAATGAGCAGTTCTTC. The gene calls are TRBV20-1 and TRBJ2-1, with D unclear. This CDR3 contains 13 residues. Germline CDR1 and CDR2: DFQATT and SNEGSKA (reference sequence). V gave up 1 base and J gave up 3 bases, with 7 bases separating them.

This clonotype was detected only a few times. Relative to the germline gene, one junction end is altered; a read error may explain this. The chain links TRBV20-1 to TRBJ2-5, with a tentative D call TRBD2 (6 bases). The CDR3 consists of 15 residues. The germline V gene encodes CDR1 DFQATT and CDR2 SNEGSKA (reference sequence). This CDR3 reads CSASQSLSGKETQYF. DNA for the CDR3: TGCAGCGCTAGTCAGTCCCTTAGCGGCAAAGAGACCCAGTACTTC.

This chain uses TRBV10-3 with TRBJ2-2; D unclear. Trimming took off 8 bases at V and 0 bases at J, with 7 bases between the two ends. The CDR3 spans 13 residues. Germline V lookup: CDR1 ENHRY, CDR2 SYGVKD. This CDR3 reads CAIPASNTGELFF. The DNA of the CDR3 is TGTGCCATCCCGGCCTCGAACACCGGGGAGCTGTTTTTT.

This clonotype was counted only a few times. This chain links TRBV15 with TRBJ2-7; TRBD1 matches at 7 bases. CDR3 length: 16 residues. Per germline, CDR1 LNHNV and CDR2 YYDKDF (reference sequence). Unmatched junction bases numbered 10, after V lost 2 bases and J lost 3 bases. The CDR3 loop reads CATSRFRRQGFYEQYF. CDR3 sequence (DNA): TGTGCCACCAGCAGATTCAGACGACAGGGCTTCTACGAGCAGTACTTC.

This clonotype was seen ten or more times. The CDR3 reads CASGLSGLRNYGYTF. Written as DNA, the CDR3 is TGTGCTAGTGGTTTATCGGGGCTAAGGAACTATGGCTACACCTTC. The chain combines TRBV12-5 with TRBJ1-2, with a weak D call TRBD1 (5 bases). Germline V lookup: CDR1 LGHNT, CDR2 FRNRAP. The CDR3 loop spans 15 amino acids. The V and J ends lost 3 bases and 2 bases respectively, with 13 bases between them.

The V gene is TRBV14, the J gene TRBJ1-1, with D uncertain. The CDR3 has 15 residues. CDR1 and CDR2 from the germline V gene are SGHDN and FVKESK. V was trimmed by 2 bases and J by 0 bases, leaving 10 bases between them. The CDR3 loop is CASSQFLGMNTEAFF. In nucleotides, the CDR3 is TGTGCCAGCAGCCAATTCTTAGGTATGAACACTGAAGCTTTCTTT.

This clonotype was seen many times. This sequence joins TRBV6-2 or TRBV6-3 and TRBJ2-7; D perhaps matches TRBD1 (6 bases). Trimming pared 2 bases from V and 6 bases from J, leaving 11 bases between. The CDR3 extends over 13 amino acids. Germline V gene data show CDR1 as MNHEY and CDR2 as SVGEGT. The CDR3 DNA reads as TGTGCCAGCAGTTACCGGAACAGGGCCGAGCAGTACGTC. Translating it yields CASSYRNRAEQYV.

This clonotype was counted ten times or more. The chain couples TRBV28 to TRBJ1-4, with D unclear. Germline values: CDR1 MDHEN, CDR2 SYDVKM. This CDR3 has 15 amino acids. V was cut by 5 bases and J by 6 bases, with 16 bases left in between. The CDR3 DNA reads TGTGCCAGCAGTCCCCGACCCTTCGGGGATGAAAAACTGTTTTTT. Translating gives CASSPRPFGDEKLFF.

In this sample, this clonotype turned up a few times. This sequence joins TRBV5-5 and TRBJ2-7, with D unclear. The length of the CDR3 is 14 residues. The germline V and J ends were trimmed by 3 bases and 2 bases, with 12 bases remaining between them. Germline V gene lookup returns CDR1 SGHKS and CDR2 YYEKEE (reference sequence). This chain's CDR3 is CASSWTTVPYEQYF. As DNA, the CDR3 is TGTGCCAGCAGCTGGACCACAGTTCCCTACGAGCAGTACTTC.

This clonotype was observed a few times. The chain couples TRBV25-1 to TRBJ2-7; TRBD1 matches 7 bases. From germline, CDR1 is MGHDK and CDR2 SYGVNS. The CDR3 loop spans 15 amino acids. V was clipped by 6 bases and J by 0 bases; unmatched bases: 8. This CDR3 is CASRQTGTLSYEQYF. CDR3 bases: TGTGCCAGCAGGCAGACAGGGACACTCTCCTACGAGCAGTACTTC.

This clonotype was detected many times. The chain is built from TRBV20-1 and TRBJ2-1; the match to TRBD1 covers 9 bases. Per germline, CDR1 DFQATT and CDR2 SNEGSKA (reference sequence). The CDR3 is 16 residues long. Germline trimming cut 0 bases from V and 5 bases from J; bases unmatched to any gene: 8. CDR3 residues: CSARDSGTGLNNEQFF. Here the CDR3 DNA reads TGCAGTGCTAGAGATTCCGGGACAGGGCTGAACAATGAGCAGTTCTTC.

This sequence joins TRBV20-1 and TRBJ2-3, with D possibly being TRBD1 (8 bases). This CDR3 comprises 16 residues. Trimming removed 5 bases from V and 2 bases from J, with 20 bases in between. Per germline, CDR1 DFQATT and CDR2 SNEGSKA (reference sequence). CDR3 nucleotides: TGCAGTGCTCGAAGCGGGACAGGAGAGAACACAGATACGCAGTATTTT. This translates into CSARSGTGENTDTQYF.

The chain is built from TRBV3-1 and TRBJ2-1; weak D call: TRBD2 (5 bases). With 4 bases removed from V and 6 bases from J, the gap between germline ends came to 19 bases. CDR3 length equals 16 residues. CDR1 is LGHDT, CDR2 YNNKEL, per germline (reference sequence). CDR3 in DNA: TGTGCCAGCAGCCCAGTTCTTGGGGTGGGAGCCAATGAGCAGTTCTTC. Encoded protein: CASSPVLGVGANEQFF.

There are many counts of this clonotype. This chain connects TRBV5-1 to TRBJ2-5; the D gene is possibly TRBD2 (5 bases). V lost 2 bases to trimming and J lost 5 bases, with 22 bases between them. The germline V gene has CDR1 SGHRS and CDR2 YFSETQ. CDR3 length: 17 amino acids. The CDR3 here is CASSFGEGHPFYETQYF. The CDR3 DNA reads TGCGCCAGCAGCTTTGGCGAGGGCCACCCTTTCTATGAGACCCAGTACTTC.

This clonotype has ten or more counts. This chain links TRBV7-6 with TRBJ2-1; 8 nucleotides line up with TRBD2. Per germline, CDR1 SGHVS and CDR2 FNYEAQ. This CDR3 comprises 16 residues. V was clipped by 1 base and J by 7 bases; unmatched bases: 9. This chain's CDR3 is CASSLGGSGTSNEQFF. The CDR3, as DNA: TGTGCCAGCAGCTTAGGTGGTAGCGGGACCTCTAATGAGCAGTTCTTC.

This clonotype was detected many times. The chain couples TRBV5-1 to TRBJ2-2, with 8 bases identical to TRBD1. The CDR3 totals 16 residues. V lost 7 bases, J lost 0 bases, and 8 bases stayed unmatched. The germline V gene has CDR1 SGHRS and CDR2 YFSETQ. CDR3 amino acids: CASSRGTGTNTGELFF. In DNA, the CDR3 is TGCGCCAGCTCTCGGGGGACAGGCACGAACACCGGGGAGCTGTTTTTT.

This clonotype showed up just a few times. The rearrangement uses TRBV12-3 or TRBV12-4 and TRBJ1-1; the match to TRBD1 covers 7 bases. Trimming removed 2 bases from V and 11 bases from J; junction bases left unmatched: 8. This CDR3 is 13 amino acids long. CDR3 amino acids: CASSLRGPLEAFF. The CDR3 coding sequence is TGTGCCAGCAGTTTAAGGGGGCCCCTGGAGGCTTTCTTT.

In its sample, this clonotype was seen a few times. The genes are TRBV27 and TRBJ2-3, with 7 bases identical to TRBD1. The germline gives CDR1 MNHEY, CDR2 SMNVEV (reference sequence). The CDR3 has 14 amino acids. The trim removed 3 bases at V and 4 bases at J, leaving 4 bases unmatched. The CDR3, as DNA: TGTGCCAGCAGTTTCAGACAGGGCGCAGATACGCAGTATTTT. The encoded protein is CASSFRQGADTQYF.